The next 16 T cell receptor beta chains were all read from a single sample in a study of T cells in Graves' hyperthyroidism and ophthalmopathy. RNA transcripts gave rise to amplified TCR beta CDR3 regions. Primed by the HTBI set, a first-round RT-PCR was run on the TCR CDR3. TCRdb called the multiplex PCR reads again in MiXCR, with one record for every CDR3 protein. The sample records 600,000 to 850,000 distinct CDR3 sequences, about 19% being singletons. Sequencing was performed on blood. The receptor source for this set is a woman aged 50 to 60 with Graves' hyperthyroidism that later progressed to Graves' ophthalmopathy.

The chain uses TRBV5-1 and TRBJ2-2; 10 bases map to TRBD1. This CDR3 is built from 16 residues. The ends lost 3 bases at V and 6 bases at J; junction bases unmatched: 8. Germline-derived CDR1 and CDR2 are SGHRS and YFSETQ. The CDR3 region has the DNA TGCGCCAGCAGCTGGACCGGGACAGGGGAGGCCGGGGAGCTGTTTTTT. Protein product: CASSWTGTGEAGELFF.

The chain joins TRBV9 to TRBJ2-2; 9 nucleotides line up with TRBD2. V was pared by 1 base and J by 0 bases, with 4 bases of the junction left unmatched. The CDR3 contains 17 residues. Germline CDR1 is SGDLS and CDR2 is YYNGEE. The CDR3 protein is CASSVRSGGSNTGELFF. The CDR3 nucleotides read TGTGCCAGCAGCGTACGGAGCGGGGGGTCGAACACCGGGGAGCTGTTTTTT. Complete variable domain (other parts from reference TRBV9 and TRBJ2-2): DSGVTQTPKHLITATGQRVTLRCSPRSGDLSVYWYQQSLDQGLQFLIQYYNGEERAKGNILERFSAQQFPDLHSELNLSSLELGDSALYFCASSVRSGGSNTGELFFGEGSRLTVL.

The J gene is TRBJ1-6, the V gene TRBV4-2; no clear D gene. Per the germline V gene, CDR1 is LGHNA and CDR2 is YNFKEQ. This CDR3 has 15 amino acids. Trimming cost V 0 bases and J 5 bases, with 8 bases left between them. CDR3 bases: TGTGCCAGCAGCCAAGATTGGGGAAATAATTCACCCCTCCACTTT. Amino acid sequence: CASSQDWGNNSPLHF.

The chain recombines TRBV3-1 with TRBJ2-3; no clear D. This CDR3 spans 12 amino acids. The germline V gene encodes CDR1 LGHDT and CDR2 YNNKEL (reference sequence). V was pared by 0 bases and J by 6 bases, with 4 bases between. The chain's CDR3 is CASSQDSDTQYF. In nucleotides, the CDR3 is TGTGCCAGCAGCCAAGACAGCGATACGCAGTATTTT.

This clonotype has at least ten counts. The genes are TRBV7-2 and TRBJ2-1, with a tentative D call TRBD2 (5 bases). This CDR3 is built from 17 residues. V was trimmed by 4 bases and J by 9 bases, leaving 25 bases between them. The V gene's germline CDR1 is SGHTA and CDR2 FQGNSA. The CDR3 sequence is CASSSRGTPGVGFEQFF. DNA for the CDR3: TGTGCCAGCAGCTCTAGAGGTACCCCCGGGGTGGGATTTGAGCAGTTCTTC.

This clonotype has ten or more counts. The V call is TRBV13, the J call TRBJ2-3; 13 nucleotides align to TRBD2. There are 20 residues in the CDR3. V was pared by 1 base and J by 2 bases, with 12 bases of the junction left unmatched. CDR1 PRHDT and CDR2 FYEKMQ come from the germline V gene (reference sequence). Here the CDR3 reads CASSLDGRRLAGGNTDTQYF. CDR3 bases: TGTGCCAGCAGCTTAGATGGCAGGAGACTAGCGGGGGGAAACACAGATACGCAGTATTTT.

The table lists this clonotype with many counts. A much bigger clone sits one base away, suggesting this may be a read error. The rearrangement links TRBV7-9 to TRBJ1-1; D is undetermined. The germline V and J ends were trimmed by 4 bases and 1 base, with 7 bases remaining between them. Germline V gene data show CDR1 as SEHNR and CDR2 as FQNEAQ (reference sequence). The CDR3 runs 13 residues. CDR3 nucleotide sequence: TGTGCCAGCAGCTCGGACCCGAACACTGAAGCTTTCTTT. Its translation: CASSSDPNTEAFF.

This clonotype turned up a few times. CDR3 region: CASSEGELAGGLETQYF. Here the CDR3 DNA reads TGTGCCAGCAGTGAGGGAGAGCTAGCGGGGGGGCTAGAGACCCAGTACTTC. V gene TRBV6-1 combines with J gene TRBJ2-5; 12 positions agree with TRBD2. The ends lost 3 bases at V and 4 bases at J; junction bases unmatched: 9. The CDR3 extends over 17 amino acids. The germline gives CDR1 MNHNS, CDR2 SASEGT.

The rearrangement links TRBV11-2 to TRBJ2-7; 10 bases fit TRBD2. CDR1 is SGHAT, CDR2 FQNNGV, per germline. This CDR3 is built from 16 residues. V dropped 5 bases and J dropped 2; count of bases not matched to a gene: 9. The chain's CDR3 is CASSPGSGGAAYEQYF. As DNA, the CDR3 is TGTGCCAGCAGCCCGGGAAGCGGGGGGGCCGCCTACGAGCAGTACTTC. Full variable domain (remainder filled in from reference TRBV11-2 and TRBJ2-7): EAGVAQSPRYKIIEKRQSVAFWCNPISGHATLYWYQQILGQGPKLLIQFQNNGVVDDSQLPKDRFSAERLKGVDSTLKIQPAKLEDSAVYLCASSPGSGGAAYEQYFGPGTRLTVT.

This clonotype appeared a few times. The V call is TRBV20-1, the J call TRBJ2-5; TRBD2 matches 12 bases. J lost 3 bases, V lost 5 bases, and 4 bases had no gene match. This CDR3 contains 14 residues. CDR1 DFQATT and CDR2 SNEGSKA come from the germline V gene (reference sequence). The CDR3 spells CSAAWTSGEETQYF. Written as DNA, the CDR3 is TGCAGTGCTGCATGGACTAGCGGGGAAGAGACCCAGTACTTC.

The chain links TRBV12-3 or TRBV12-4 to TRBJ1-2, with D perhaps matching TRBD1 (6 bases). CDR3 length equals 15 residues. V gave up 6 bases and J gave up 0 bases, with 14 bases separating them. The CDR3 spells CASSSHDRTNYGYTF. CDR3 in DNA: TGTGCCAGCAGCAGTCACGACAGGACTAACTATGGCTACACCTTC.

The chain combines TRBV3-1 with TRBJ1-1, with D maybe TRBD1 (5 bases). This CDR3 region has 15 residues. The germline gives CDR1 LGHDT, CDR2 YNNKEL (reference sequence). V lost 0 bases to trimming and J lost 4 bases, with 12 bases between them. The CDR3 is CASSQDGASLTEAFF. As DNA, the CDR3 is TGTGCCAGCAGCCAAGATGGGGCCAGCCTCACTGAAGCTTTCTTT.

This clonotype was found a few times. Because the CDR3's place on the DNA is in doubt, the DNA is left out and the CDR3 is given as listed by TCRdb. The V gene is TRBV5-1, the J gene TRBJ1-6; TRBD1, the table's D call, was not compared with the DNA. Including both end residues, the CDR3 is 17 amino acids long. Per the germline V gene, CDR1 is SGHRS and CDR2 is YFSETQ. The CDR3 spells CASSNGQYVGVISPLHF.

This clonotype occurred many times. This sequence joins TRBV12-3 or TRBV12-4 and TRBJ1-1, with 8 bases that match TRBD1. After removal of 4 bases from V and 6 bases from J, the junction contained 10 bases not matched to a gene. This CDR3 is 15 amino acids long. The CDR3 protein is CASSSYRGAGAEAFF. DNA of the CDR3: TGTGCCAGCAGTTCGTACAGGGGGGCTGGCGCTGAAGCTTTCTTT.

The CDR3 DNA sequence: TGTGCCAGCAGTGAAGGGGGCCCATATCAGCCCCAGCATTTT. As protein: CASSEGGPYQPQHF. The chain links TRBV6-1 to TRBJ1-5; TRBD1 is a possible D gene (5 bases). The V gene lost 1 base and the J gene lost 5 bases, with 9 bases spanning the gap. CDR3 length: 14 residues. The germline gives CDR1 MNHNS, CDR2 SASEGT.

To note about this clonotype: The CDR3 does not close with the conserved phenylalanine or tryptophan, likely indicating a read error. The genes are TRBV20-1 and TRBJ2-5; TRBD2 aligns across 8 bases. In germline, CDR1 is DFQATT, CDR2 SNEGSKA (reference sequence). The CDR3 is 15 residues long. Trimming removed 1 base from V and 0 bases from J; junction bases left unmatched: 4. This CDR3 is CSARGRGEYQETQYL. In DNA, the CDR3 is TGCAGTGCTAGAGGGCGGGGGGAGTACCAAGAGACCCAGTACCTC.